This TCR beta chain was recorded in a study of cytomegalovirus exposure and HLA in healthy donors. The study's findings and limits: Three chains linked to CMV were shown in vitro to be specific for CMV antigens. According to a subsequent analysis, TCR clusters identified in the first cohort showed a tendency to co-occur across the 100 to 150 validation repertoires.

Remarks on this clone: Its target is unknown.

This CDR3 spans 16 amino acids. The V end lost 0 bases, the J end lost 0 bases, and 12 bases lay between the germline ends. Germline V lookup: CDR1 SGHNT, CDR2 YENEEA. Clones were sequenced by immunoSEQ multiplex PCR, and TCRdb holds only the in-frame ones, with some missing. The table includes about 240,000 clones, roughly 86% detected once. Separate from the roughly 720-subject first cohort, the roughly 130-subject validation cohort was the one that the donors belonged to. The source of this sequence is a woman aged 30 to 39 in good health and CMV-seropositive. Sequenced: PBMCs. The chain uses TRBV11-3 and TRBJ2-7, with D hard to call. CDR3 in amino acids: CASSLDSTTSSYEQYF. DNA of the CDR3: TGTGCCAGCAGCTTAGATTCGACAACGAGCTCCTACGAGCAGTACTTC. Combining the CDR3 with reference TRBV11-3 and TRBJ2-7 gives the whole variable domain EAGVVQSPRYKIIEKKQPVAFWCNPISGHNTLYWYLQNLGQGPELLIRYENEEAVDDSQLPKDRFSAERLKGVDSTLKIQPAELGDSAVYLCASSLDSTTSSYEQYFGPGTRLTVT.